This TCR beta chain was identified in a study of control samples from healthy donors and cancer patients (TCRdb year 2020). The CDR3 starts with the cysteine, ends with the phenylalanine, and has 12 residues. Only the CDR3 DNA stays, 36 bases, in frame from base 1. The V and J ends are trimmed by 0 bases and 9 bases, leaving 9 bases between them. CDR1 and CDR2 are read off the germline V gene (reference sequence) as GTSNPN and SVGIG. As for this clone: This clone's antigen is unknown. Qualities for individual bases were not recorded, and no much larger clone is one base off.

The library was prepared using the immunoSEQ multiplex PCR assay. Held by TCRdb, this immuneACCESS table contains in-frame sequences only and omits some clones. Under half of the omission traces to an unresolved V gene where checked; the cause of the rest is unknown. Across this sample there are around 57,000 clones, with 85% to 95% seen only once. The ten largest clonotypes hold 0.91% of the sample. The sequence joins TRBV30 to TRBJ2-1; the D gene cannot be named for sure. Sequencing input: PBMCs. This TCR was recovered from a man under 40 with colorectal cancer. The CDR3 reads CAWSVSAVEQFF. The DNA sequence is as follows: TGTGCCTGGAGTGTGAGCGCGGTTGAGCAGTTCTTC.